This T cell receptor beta chain derives from a study of cytomegalovirus exposure and HLA in healthy donors. The PCR employed 60 Vbeta primers together with 13 Jbeta primers. Generated by immunoSEQ multiplex PCR, the TCRdb table keeps only in-frame clones and is missing some. The table has some 120,000 clones, around 74% seen once; the top ten hold over 5%. Study-wide findings and caveats: Sequencing likely caused a cluster of highly shared sequence variants. Some V segments, TRBV6-2 and TRBV6-3 among them, were indistinguishable and were therefore excluded.

Trimming took 1 base from V and 5 from J, leaving 10 bases between them. The CDR3 is 14 residues long. CDR1 is MNHNS, CDR2 SASEGT, per germline. Concerning this clone itself: Its antigen is still unknown.

The chain is built from TRBV6-1 and TRBJ2-3; D remains unclear. Input material: PBMCs. This TCR was recovered from a man between 35 and 55 years old in good health and CMV-seropositive. The CDR3 sequence is CASSEGRTLDTQYF. The CDR3, as DNA: TGTGCCAGCAGTGAAGGCAGAACGCTAGATACGCAGTATTTT.